This paragraph reports one T cell receptor (beta chain). Antigen unknown. This sample is part of a study of cytomegalovirus exposure and HLA in healthy donors. Study conclusions and caveats: In a later analysis, TCR beta V- and J-gene trimming was associated with a missense DCLRE1C variant. It was likely that a cluster of highly shared sequence variants was a sequencing artifact.

With V trimmed by 3 bases and J by 3 bases, 7 bases remained unmatched. Germline V gene data show CDR1 as MNHNY and CDR2 as SVGAGI (reference sequence). This CDR3 has 15 residues. It was with 60 Vbeta and 13 Jbeta primers that the PCR ran. Clones were read by immunoSEQ multiplex PCR, and TCRdb kept only the in-frame ones, dropping some. The sample lists more than 85,000 clones, over 60% seen once, with around 1.3% in the top ten. The source material was PBMCs. This TCR derives from a woman in her 30s in good health and CMV-seronegative. J is TRBJ2-7 and V is TRBV6-6; 8 positions agree with TRBD2. The CDR3 spells CASSYTASGFYEQYF. The CDR3 region has the DNA TGTGCCAGCAGTTATACGGCTAGCGGGTTCTACGAGCAGTACTTC.